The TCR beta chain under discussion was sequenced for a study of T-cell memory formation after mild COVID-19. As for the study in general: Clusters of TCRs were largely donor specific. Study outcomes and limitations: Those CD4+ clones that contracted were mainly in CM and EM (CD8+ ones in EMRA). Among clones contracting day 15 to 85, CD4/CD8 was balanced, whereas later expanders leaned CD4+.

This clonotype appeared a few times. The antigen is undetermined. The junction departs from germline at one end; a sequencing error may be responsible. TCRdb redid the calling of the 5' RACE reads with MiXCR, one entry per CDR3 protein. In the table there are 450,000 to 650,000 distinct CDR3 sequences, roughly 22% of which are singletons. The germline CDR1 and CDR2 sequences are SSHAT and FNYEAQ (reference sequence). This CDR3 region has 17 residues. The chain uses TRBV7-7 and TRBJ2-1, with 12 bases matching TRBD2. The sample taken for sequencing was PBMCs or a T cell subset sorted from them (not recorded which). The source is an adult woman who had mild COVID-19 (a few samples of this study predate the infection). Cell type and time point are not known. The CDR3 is CASSLRPGLAGYNEQFF. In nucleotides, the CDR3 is TGTGCTAGCAGCTTAAGACCCGGACTAGCGGGATACAATGAGCAGTTCTTC.